Listed below are T cell receptor beta chains from one sample, sequenced in a study of blood T cell repertoires in COVID-19. Clones were read by immunoSEQ multiplex PCR, and TCRdb kept only the in-frame ones, dropping some. The sample holds some 670,000 clones, 80% to 90% seen once. The material sequenced was peripheral blood. The receptors stem from a woman between 18 and 29 years old with acute or convalescent COVID-19. CDR3s include the opening cysteine and the closing phenylalanine or tryptophan. The D gene is left open where the match is weak. Clone size is given for some rows only: seen once, a few or many times, or a class if the clone is expanded.

j_call | d_call | v_call | clone_size | cdr3_nt | cdr3_aa
TRBJ1-1 | TRBD1 | TRBV30 | - | TGTGCCTGGTATCCGGGACAGGAGAACACTGAAGCTTTCTTT | CAWYPGQENTEAFF
TRBJ2-3 | TRBD2 | TRBV7-2 | - | TGTGCCAGCAGCTTAGTTGGCGGGGGGGCTACAGATACGCAGTATTTT | CASSLVGGGATDTQYF
TRBJ1-2 | TRBD1 | TRBV18 | - | TGTGCCAGCTCCCCCGGACAGGAGGCCCTCCGTGGCTACACCTTC | CASSPGQEALRGYTF
TRBJ2-7 | - | TRBV14 | - | TGTGCCAGCAGCCAAGGCGGCGTTACCTACGAGCAGTACTTC | CASSQGGVTYEQYF
TRBJ1-5 | - | TRBV6-5 | - | TGTGCCAGCAGCCGCGACAGGTGGGGTCAGCCCCAGCATTTT | CASSRDRWGQPQHF
TRBJ2-3 | - | TRBV5-1 | - | TGCGCCAGCAGCTGGGGGAGGTACCCCACAGATACGCAGTATTTT | CASSWGRYPTDTQYF
TRBJ1-1 | TRBD1 | TRBV7-9 | few | TGTGCCAGCAGCACACCCCCCCGGGAGGGGGCGATGAACACTGAAGCTTTCTTT | CASSTPPREGAMNTEAFF
TRBJ1-4 | - | TRBV7-2 | - | TGTGCCAGCAGCCCCAGGGTATTCGGGGAAAAACTGTTTTTT | CASSPRVFGEKLFF
TRBJ2-3 | - | TRBV7-2 | - | TGTGCCAGCAGCCGGGATACTAGCACAGATACGCAGTATTTT | CASSRDTSTDTQYF
TRBJ1-1 | - | TRBV11-1 | - | TGTGCCAGCAGCTTTTCGAGGTCGGGGAACACTGAAGCTTTCTTT | CASSFSRSGNTEAFF
TRBJ2-3 | - | TRBV5-5 | - | TGTGCCAGCAGCTTGAGACTAGGGACAGATACGCAGTATTTT | CASSLRLGTDTQYF
TRBJ1-1 | - | TRBV30 | - | TGTGCCTGGAGTGTCTCGGGGATGAACACTGAAGCTTTCTTT | CAWSVSGMNTEAFF
TRBJ1-2 | - | TRBV7-2 | - | TGTGCCAGCAGCCTTAGAGGAGGGGGGGATGGCTACACCTTC | CASSLRGGGDGYTF
TRBJ1-4 | TRBD1 | TRBV3-1/TRBV3-2 | - | TGTGCCAGCAGCCCTTCGCTATTAGGGGGCGGGGAAAAACTGTTTTTT | CASSPSLLGGGEKLFF
TRBJ1-2 | - | TRBV6-5 | - | TGTGCCAGCAGCTATACAACGGGGCAGGGAGGCACCTTC | CASSYTTGQGGTF
TRBJ1-1 | TRBD1 | TRBV7-9 | - | TGTGCCAGCAGCTTATTGGGGACAGCAACCACTGAAGCTTTCTTT | CASSLLGTATTEAFF
TRBJ1-2 | - | TRBV5-8 | once | TGTGCCAGCAGCTTGTCCCAGGGTAGTGGCTACACCTTC | CASSLSQGSGYTF
TRBJ1-6 | - | TRBV11-2 | - | TGTGCCAGCAGCCCCCCGACAGCCAGCTCCTATAATTCACCCCTCCACTTT | CASSPPTASSYNSPLHF
TRBJ2-7 | TRBD1 | TRBV7-9 | - | TGTGCCAGCAGCACACAGACAGGGGCCACCTACGAGCAGTACTTC | CASSTQTGATYEQYF
TRBJ1-5 | - | TRBV18 | - | TGTGCCAGCTCCCACAGGGAATCGGCAAATCAGCCCCAGCATTTT | CASSHRESANQPQHF
TRBJ2-1 | TRBD2 | TRBV28 | - | TGTGCCAGCAGTTTACTGGCTAGCGGGGGCCCCAATTACAATGAGCAGTTCTTC | CASSLLASGGPNYNEQFF
TRBJ1-5 | TRBD1 | TRBV5-4 | - | TGTGCCAGCACCCCGGGACAGGGTGTAAGCAATCAGCCCCAGCATTTT | CASTPGQGVSNQPQHF
TRBJ1-1 | - | TRBV7-9 | - | TGTGCCAGCAGCTCCCTCGACAAGGTCAACACTGAAGCTTTCTTT | CASSSLDKVNTEAFF
TRBJ1-2 | - | TRBV25-1 | - | TGTGCCAGCAGTGACTCAGGGTTCTATGGCTACACCTTC | CASSDSGFYGYTF
TRBJ1-5 | TRBD1 | TRBV24-1 | - | TGTGCCACCAGTGGCGCGGGACAGGCGTTTAATCAGCCCCAGCATTTT | CATSGAGQAFNQPQHF
TRBJ1-2 | - | TRBV5-1 | - | TGCGCCAGCAGCCCGACAGGTGGCGGGTCTAACTATGGCTACACCTTC | CASSPTGGGSNYGYTF
TRBJ2-7 | - | TRBV4-1 | once | TGCGCCAGCAGCCAAGATAACGGCGAGCAGTACTTC | CASSQDNGEQYF
TRBJ2-7 | TRBD1 | TRBV6-6 | - | TGTGCCACAGCCGATGCACAGGGGTACGAGCAGTACTTC | CATADAQGYEQYF
TRBJ1-2 | TRBD1 | TRBV28 | - | TGTGCCAGCAGTTTTCTCTCAGGGGGCTATGGCTACACCTTC | CASSFLSGGYGYTF
TRBJ2-5 | - | TRBV7-6 | - | TGTGCCAGCAGCTTAGGAACAGGCATACAAGAGACCCAGTACTTC | CASSLGTGIQETQYF
TRBJ2-5 | - | TRBV25-1 | - | TGTGCCAGCAGTCCTACGGGTAGAGTATGGGAGACCCAGTACTTC | CASSPTGRVWETQYF
TRBJ2-7 | - | TRBV5-1 | - | TGCGCCAGCAGCTCCGGGACTTCGTCGGGAGAGCAGTACTTC | CASSSGTSSGEQYF
TRBJ2-7 | - | TRBV11-2 | - | TGTGCCAGCAGCCCCATCGGAAGGCAGGGTTCAAATTTGTACGAGCAGTACTTC | CASSPIGRQGSNLYEQYF
TRBJ1-2 | TRBD1 | TRBV18 | - | TGTGCCAGCTCCTCTCAGAGGGGGCGCCCGGGGTGGAACTATGGCTACACCTTC | CASSSQRGRPGWNYGYTF
TRBJ1-2 | - | TRBV14 | - | TGTGCCAGCAGCCAAGTACAGGGAAGTTCGGGCGGCTACACCTTC | CASSQVQGSSGGYTF
TRBJ2-1 | TRBD1 | TRBV5-7 | - | TGTGCCAGCAGCTTGGCCGTGAGACAGGGGGTTGGGTACAATGAGCAGTTCTTC | CASSLAVRQGVGYNEQFF
TRBJ1-1 | TRBD1 | TRBV5-6 | - | TGTGCCAGCAGCTTTCTTAACAGGGGGAAGAACACTGAAGCTTTCTTT | CASSFLNRGKNTEAFF
TRBJ2-7 | - | TRBV12-3/TRBV12-4 | - | TGTGCCAGCAGTAGAGGGCTCTACGAGCAGTACTTC | CASSRGLYEQYF
TRBJ2-2 | TRBD1 | TRBV30 | few | TGTGCCTGGAGTGTACGGGACAGGGTGACCGGGGAGCTGTTTTTT | CAWSVRDRVTGELFF
TRBJ1-1 | - | TRBV6-5 | - | TGTGCCAGCAGTTACTCGGAGGCGAACACTGAAGCTTTCTTT | CASSYSEANTEAFF
TRBJ2-7 | - | TRBV7-9 | - | TGTGCCAGCAGCTCTAGAAGCCTTTCCAGTTACGAGCAGTACTTC | CASSSRSLSSYEQYF